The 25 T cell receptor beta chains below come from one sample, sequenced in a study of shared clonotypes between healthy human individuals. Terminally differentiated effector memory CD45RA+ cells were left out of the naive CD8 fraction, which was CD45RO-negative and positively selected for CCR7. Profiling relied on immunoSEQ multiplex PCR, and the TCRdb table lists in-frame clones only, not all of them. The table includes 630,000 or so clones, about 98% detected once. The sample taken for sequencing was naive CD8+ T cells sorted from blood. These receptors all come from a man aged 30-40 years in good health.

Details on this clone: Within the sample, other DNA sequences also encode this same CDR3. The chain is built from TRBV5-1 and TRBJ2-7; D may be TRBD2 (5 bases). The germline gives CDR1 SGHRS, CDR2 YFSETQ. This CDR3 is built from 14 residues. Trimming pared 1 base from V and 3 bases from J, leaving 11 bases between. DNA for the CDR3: TGCGCCAGCAGCTTGAGTCTAGCAGGCTACGAGCAGTACTTC. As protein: CASSLSLAGYEQYF. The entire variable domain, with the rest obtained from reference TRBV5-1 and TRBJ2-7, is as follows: KAGVTQTPRYLIKTRGQQVTLSCSPISGHRSVSWYQQTPGQGLQFLFEYFSETQRNKGNFPGRFSGRQFSNSRSEMNVSTLELGDSALYLCASSLSLAGYEQYFGPGTRLTVT.

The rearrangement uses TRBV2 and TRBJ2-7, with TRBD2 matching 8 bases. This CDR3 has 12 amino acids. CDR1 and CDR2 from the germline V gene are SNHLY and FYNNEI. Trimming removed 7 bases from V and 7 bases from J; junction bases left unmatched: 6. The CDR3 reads CASTGGRGEQYF. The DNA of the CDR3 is TGTGCCAGCACGGGGGGGCGCGGGGAGCAGTACTTC.

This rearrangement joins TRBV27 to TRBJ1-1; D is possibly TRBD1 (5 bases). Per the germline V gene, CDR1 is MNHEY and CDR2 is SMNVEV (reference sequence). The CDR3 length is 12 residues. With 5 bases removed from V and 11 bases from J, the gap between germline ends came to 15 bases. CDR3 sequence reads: CASSPGLGEAFF. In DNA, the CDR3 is TGTGCCAGCAGTCCCGGGCTGGGGGAGGCTTTCTTT.

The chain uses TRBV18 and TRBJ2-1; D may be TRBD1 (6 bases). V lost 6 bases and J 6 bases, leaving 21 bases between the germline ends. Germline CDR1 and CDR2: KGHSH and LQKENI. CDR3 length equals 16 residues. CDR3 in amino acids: CASSPRGKGEPNEQFF. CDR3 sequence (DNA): TGTGCCAGCTCTCCCCGGGGTAAGGGGGAGCCCAATGAGCAGTTCTTC.

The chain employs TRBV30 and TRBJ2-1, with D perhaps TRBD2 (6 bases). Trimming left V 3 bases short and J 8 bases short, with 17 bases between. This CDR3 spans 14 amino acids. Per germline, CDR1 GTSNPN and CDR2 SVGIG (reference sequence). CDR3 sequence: CAWSKSASDDEQFF. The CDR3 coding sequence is TGTGCCTGGAGCAAATCGGCTAGCGATGATGAGCAGTTCTTC. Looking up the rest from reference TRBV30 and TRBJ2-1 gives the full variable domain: SQTIHQWPATLVQPVGSPLSLECTVEGTSNPNLYWYRQAAGRGLQLLFYSVGIGQISSEVPQNLSASRPQDRQFILSSKKLLLSDSGFYLCAWSKSASDDEQFFGPGTRLTVL.

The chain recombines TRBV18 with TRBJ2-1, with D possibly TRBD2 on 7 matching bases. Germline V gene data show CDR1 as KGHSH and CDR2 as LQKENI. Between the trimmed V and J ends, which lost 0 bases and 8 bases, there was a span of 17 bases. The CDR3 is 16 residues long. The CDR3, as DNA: TGTGCCAGCTCACCACCGTTGCGGGGGCGCATCGATGAGCAGTTCTTC. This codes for CASSPPLRGRIDEQFF.

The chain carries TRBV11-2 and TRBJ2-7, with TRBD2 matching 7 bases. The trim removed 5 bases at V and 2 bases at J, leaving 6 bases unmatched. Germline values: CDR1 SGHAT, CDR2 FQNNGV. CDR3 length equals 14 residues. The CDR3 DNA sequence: TGTGCCAGCAGCAAAAGCGGGGCGACCTACGAGCAGTACTTC. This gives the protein CASSKSGATYEQYF.

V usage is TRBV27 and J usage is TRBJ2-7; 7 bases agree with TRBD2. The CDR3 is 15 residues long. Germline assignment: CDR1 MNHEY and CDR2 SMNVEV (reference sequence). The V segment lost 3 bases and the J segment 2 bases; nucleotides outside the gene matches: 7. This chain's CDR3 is CASSFYGGSTYEQYF. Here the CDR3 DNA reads TGTGCCAGCAGTTTTTATGGCGGGAGCACCTACGAGCAGTACTTC.

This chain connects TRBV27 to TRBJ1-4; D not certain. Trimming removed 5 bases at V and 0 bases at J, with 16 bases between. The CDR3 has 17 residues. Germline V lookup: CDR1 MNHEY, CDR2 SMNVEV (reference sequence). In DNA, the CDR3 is TGTGCCAGCAGTATCCAGGCCACCCGTGCAACTAATGAAAAACTGTTTTTT. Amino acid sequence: CASSIQATRATNEKLFF.

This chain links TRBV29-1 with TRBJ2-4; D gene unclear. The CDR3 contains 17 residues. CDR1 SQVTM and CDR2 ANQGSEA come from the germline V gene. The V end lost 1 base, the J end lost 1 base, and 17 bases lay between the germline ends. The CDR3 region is CSVEARGSQTAKNIQYF. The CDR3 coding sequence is TGCAGCGTTGAAGCCCGCGGCAGTCAAACCGCCAAAAACATTCAGTACTTC. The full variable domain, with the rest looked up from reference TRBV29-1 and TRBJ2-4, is SAVISQKPSRDICQRGTSLTIQCQVDSQVTMMFWYRQQPGQSLTLIATANQGSEATYESGFVIDKFPISRPNLTFSTLTVSNMSPEDSSIYLCSVEARGSQTAKNIQYFGAGTRLSVL.

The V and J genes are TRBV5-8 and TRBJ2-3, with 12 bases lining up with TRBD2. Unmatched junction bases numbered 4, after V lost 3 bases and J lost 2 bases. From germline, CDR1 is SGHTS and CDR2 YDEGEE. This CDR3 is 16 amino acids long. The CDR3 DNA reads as TGTGCCAGCAGCTCTTGGACTAGCGGGATCACAGATACGCAGTATTTT. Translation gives CASSSWTSGITDTQYF.

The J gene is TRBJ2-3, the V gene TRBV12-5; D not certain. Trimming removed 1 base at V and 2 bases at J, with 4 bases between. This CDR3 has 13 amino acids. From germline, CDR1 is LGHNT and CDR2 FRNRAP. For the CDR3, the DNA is TGTGCTAGTGGTTTGGGGCTCACAGATACGCAGTATTTT. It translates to CASGLGLTDTQYF. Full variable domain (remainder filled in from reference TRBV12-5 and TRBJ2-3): DARVTQTPRHKVTEMGQEVTMRCQPILGHNTVFWYRQTMMQGLELLAYFRNRAPLDDSGMPKDRFSAEMPDATLATLKIQPSEPRDSAVYFCASGLGLTDTQYFGPGTRLTVL.

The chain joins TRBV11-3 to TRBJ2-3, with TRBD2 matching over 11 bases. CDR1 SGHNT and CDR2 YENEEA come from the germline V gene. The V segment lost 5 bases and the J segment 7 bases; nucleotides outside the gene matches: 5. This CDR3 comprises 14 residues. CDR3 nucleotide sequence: TGTGCCAGCAGCGCTGGGACTAGCGGAAATACGCAGTATTTT. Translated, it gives CASSAGTSGNTQYF.

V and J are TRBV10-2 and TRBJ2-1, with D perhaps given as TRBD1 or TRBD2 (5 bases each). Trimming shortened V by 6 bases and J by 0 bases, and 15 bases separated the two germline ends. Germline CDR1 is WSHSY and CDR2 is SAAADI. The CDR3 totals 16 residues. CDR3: CASRDLPGRSYNEQFF. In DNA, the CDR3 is TGCGCCAGCAGGGACCTCCCGGGACGCTCCTACAATGAGCAGTTCTTC.

For the CDR3, the DNA is TGTGCCAGCAGTGACTTCGGCCTGGACACCACGCCAACAGATACGCAGTATTTT. Protein: CASSDFGLDTTPTDTQYF. The chain employs TRBV25-1 and TRBJ2-3; perhaps TRBD1 as D (5 bases). Between the trimmed V and J ends, which lost 3 bases and 3 bases, there was a span of 22 bases. CDR3 length: 18 amino acids. Germline loops: CDR1 MGHDK, CDR2 SYGVNS.

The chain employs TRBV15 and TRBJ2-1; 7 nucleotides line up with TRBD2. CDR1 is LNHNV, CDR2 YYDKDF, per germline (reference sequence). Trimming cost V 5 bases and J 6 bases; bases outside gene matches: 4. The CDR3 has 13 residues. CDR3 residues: CATSEERGNEQFF. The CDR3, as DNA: TGTGCCACCAGCGAAGAGCGGGGCAATGAGCAGTTCTTC.

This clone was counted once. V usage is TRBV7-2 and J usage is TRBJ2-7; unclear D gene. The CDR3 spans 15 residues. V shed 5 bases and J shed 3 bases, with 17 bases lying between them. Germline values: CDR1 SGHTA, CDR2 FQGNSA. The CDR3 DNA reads TGTGCCAGCAGCCCTTCCGGGTTTCGCCTCTACGAGCAGTACTTC. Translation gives CASSPSGFRLYEQYF.

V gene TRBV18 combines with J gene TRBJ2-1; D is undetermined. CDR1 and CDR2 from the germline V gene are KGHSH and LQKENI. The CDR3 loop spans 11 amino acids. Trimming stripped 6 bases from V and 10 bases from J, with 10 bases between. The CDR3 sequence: CASSGNLEQFF. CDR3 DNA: TGTGCCAGCTCCGGTAACTTAGAGCAGTTCTTC.

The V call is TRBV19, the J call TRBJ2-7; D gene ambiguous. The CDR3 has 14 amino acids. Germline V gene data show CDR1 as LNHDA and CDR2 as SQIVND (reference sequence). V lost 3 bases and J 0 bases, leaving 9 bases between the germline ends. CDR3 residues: CASSIYGSSYEQYF. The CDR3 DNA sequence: TGTGCCAGTAGTATTTACGGTAGCTCCTACGAGCAGTACTTC.

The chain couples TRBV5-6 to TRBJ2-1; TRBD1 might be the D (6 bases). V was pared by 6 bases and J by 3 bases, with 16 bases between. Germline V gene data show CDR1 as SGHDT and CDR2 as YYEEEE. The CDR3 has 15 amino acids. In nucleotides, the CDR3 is TGTGCCAGCACCGTGACAGGAGACCTCTACAATGAGCAGTTCTTC. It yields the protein CASTVTGDLYNEQFF.

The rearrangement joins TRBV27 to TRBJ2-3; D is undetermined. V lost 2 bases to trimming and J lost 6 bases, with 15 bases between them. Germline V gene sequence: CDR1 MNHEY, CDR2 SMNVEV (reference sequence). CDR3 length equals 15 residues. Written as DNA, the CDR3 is TGTGCCAGCAGTTTAAAAGTTTTGGATTCGGATACGCAGTATTTT. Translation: CASSLKVLDSDTQYF.

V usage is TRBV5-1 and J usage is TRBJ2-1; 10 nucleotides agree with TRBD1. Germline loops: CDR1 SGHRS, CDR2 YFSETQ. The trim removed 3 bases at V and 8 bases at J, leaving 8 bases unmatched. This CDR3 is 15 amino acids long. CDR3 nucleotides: TGCGCCAGCAGCTCGGAGGACAGGGGGTTGGATGAGCAGTTCTTC. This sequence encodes CASSSEDRGLDEQFF.

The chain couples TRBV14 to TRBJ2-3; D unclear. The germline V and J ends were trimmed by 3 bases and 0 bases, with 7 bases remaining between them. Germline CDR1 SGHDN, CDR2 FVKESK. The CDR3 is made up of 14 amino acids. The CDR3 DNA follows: TGTGCCAGCAGCCAGGGGATGAGCACAGATACGCAGTATTTT. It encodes CASSQGMSTDTQYF.

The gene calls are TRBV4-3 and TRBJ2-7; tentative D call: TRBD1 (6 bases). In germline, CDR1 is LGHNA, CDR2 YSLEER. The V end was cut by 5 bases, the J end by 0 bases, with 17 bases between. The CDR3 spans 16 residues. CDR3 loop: CASSERTGQNSYEQYF. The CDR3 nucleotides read TGCGCCAGCAGCGAGAGAACAGGGCAAAACTCCTACGAGCAGTACTTC.

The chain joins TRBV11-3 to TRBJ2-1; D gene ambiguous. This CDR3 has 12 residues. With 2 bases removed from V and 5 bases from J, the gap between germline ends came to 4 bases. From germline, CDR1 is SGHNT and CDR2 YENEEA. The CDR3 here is CASSLMDNEQFF. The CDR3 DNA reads TGTGCCAGCAGCTTAATGGACAATGAGCAGTTCTTC.